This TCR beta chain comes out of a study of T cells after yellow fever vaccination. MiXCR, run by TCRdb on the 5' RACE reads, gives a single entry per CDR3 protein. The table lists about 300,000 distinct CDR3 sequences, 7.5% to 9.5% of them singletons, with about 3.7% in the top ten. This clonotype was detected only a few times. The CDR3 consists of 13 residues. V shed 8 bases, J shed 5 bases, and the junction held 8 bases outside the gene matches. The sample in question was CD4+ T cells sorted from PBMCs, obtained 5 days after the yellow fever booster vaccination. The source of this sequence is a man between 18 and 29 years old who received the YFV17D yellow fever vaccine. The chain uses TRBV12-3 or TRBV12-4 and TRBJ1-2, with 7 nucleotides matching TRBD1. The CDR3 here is CASAPGTAYGYTF. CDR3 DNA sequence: TGTGCCAGCGCCCCGGGGACAGCTTATGGCTACACCTTC.